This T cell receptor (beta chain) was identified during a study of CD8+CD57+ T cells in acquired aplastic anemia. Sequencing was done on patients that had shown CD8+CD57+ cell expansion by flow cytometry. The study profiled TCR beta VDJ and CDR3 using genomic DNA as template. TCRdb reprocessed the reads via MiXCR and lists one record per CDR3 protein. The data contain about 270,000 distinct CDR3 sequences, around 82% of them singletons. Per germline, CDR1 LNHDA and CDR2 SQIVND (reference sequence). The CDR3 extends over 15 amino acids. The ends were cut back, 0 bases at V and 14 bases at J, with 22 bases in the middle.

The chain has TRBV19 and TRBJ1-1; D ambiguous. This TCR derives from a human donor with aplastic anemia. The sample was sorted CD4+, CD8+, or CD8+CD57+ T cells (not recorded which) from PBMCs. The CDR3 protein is CASSIDSTANTEQFF. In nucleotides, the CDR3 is TGTGCCAGTAGTATAGATAGCACAGCCAACACTGAGCAGTTCTTT.